The clone carrying this T cell receptor (beta chain) showed up just a few times. Germline CDR1 and CDR2: MDHEN and SYDVKM. The V end was cut by 2 bases, the J end by 4 bases, with 11 bases between. The CDR3 consists of 14 residues. Assay: immunoSEQ multiplex PCR; the TCRdb copy retains only in-frame clones and omits some. Of roughly 90,000 clones listed, around 84% were seen once; the top ten hold about 25%. The data derive from a study of radiotherapy plus CTLA-4 blockade in lung cancer. This specimen was peripheral blood, taken from a patient treated with radiotherapy plus ipilimumab. The V gene is TRBV28, the J gene TRBJ1-2; no reliable D call. The TCR originated in a human donor with non-small cell lung cancer that progressed on radiotherapy plus ipilimumab. CDR3 in DNA: TGTGCCAGCAGTTTAAGACGTGGGATCTATGGCTACACCTTC. It specifies CASSLRRGIYGYTF.